This T cell receptor (beta chain) appears in the sequencing data of a study of cytomegalovirus exposure and HLA in healthy donors. General observations from the study: CMV antigen specificity of a few CMV-associated chains was confirmed in vitro. Cytomegalovirus association was assigned to over 150 TCR beta chains. TCR clusters originating in the first cohort tended to co-occur in the 120 validation repertoires, according to a later analysis.

Looked up from germline, CDR1 is SGHDT and CDR2 is YYEEEE. Trimming cost V 4 bases and J 7 bases, with 11 bases left between them. The CDR3 extends over 12 amino acids. Method: immunoSEQ multiplex PCR; TCRdb's copy keeps in-frame clones and lacks some. The sample includes about 120,000 clones, 70% to 90% of them seen just once. From the 120-subject validation cohort, which was separate from the roughly 620-subject first cohort, the donors were drawn. On this clone: Its antigen remains unidentified.

This clonotype originated in a woman in her twenties or thirties in good health and CMV-seropositive. Sequencing was performed on PBMCs. The chain couples TRBV5-6 to TRBJ1-2, with a tentative D call TRBD1 (6 bases). The CDR3 nucleotides read TGTGCCAGCAGCCTGGGGGCCGGTGGCTACACCTTC. It is translated as CASSLGAGGYTF.